The 15 T cell receptor beta chains presented below share a single source sample, sequenced in a study of T cells in Graves' hyperthyroidism and ophthalmopathy. Amplification of TCR beta CDR3 regions was performed using RNA transcripts as template. RT-PCR in the first round (using the HTBI primer set) targeted the TCR CDR3. MiXCR, applied by TCRdb to the multiplex PCR reads, yields one record per CDR3 protein. Counted here are almost 600,000 distinct CDR3 sequences, about 15% occurring once; the ten biggest clones make up under 7%. Input material: blood. These receptors originate from a woman in her thirties with Graves' hyperthyroidism that later progressed to Graves' ophthalmopathy.

This clonotype showed up many times. The gene calls are TRBV10-3 and TRBJ1-1, with 7 positions matching TRBD1. The germline gives CDR1 ENHRY, CDR2 SYGVKD. The CDR3 contains 15 residues. Trimming removed 7 bases from V and 4 bases from J; junction bases left unmatched: 12. The CDR3 region is CAIMGSQGPGTEAFF. For the CDR3, the DNA is TGTGCCATCATGGGTTCACAGGGGCCGGGCACTGAAGCTTTCTTT.

This clonotype came up many times. This sequence joins TRBV29-1 and TRBJ1-1; 7 bases map to TRBD1. V shed 5 bases and J 1 base; nucleotides not matched to a gene: 4. Germline V CDR1 and CDR2: SQVTM, ANQGSEA. CDR3 size: 13 residues. The CDR3 spells CSVSGTANTEAFF. The CDR3 DNA follows: TGCAGCGTTAGTGGGACAGCGAACACTGAAGCTTTCTTT.

This clonotype has ten or more counts. The chain links TRBV27 to TRBJ2-7; D unclear. The CDR3 is 12 amino acids. Trimming took 4 bases from V and 2 from J, leaving 6 bases between them. CDR1 is MNHEY, CDR2 SMNVEV, per germline (reference sequence). For the CDR3, the DNA is TGTGCCAGCAGTTCCGCTGCCTACGAGCAGTACTTC. Its translation: CASSSAAYEQYF.

The chain is built from TRBV5-1 and TRBJ1-2, with a weak D call TRBD1 (5 bases). The germline V gene encodes CDR1 SGHRS and CDR2 YFSETQ. The CDR3 consists of 14 residues. V was trimmed by 2 bases and J by 11 bases, leaving 19 bases between them. CDR3 coding DNA: TGCGCCAGCAGCTTCGACAGCCCTAACTATAGGTACACCTTC. Encoded protein: CASSFDSPNYRYTF.

This clonotype was picked up many times. The V and J genes are TRBV6-1 and TRBJ2-3; the match to TRBD1 covers 7 bases. The ends lost 5 bases at V and 0 bases at J; junction bases unmatched: 14. In germline, CDR1 is MNHNS, CDR2 SASEGT. This CDR3 region has 18 residues. CDR3 in amino acids: CASSLRGLHQQSTDTQYF. The CDR3 bases are TGTGCCAGCAGTTTGAGGGGGCTTCACCAGCAGAGCACAGATACGCAGTATTTT.

This clonotype was detected ten times or more. This may be a read error: a much more frequent sequence differs by one nucleotide. The rearrangement joins TRBV3-1 to TRBJ1-1; TRBD1 matches at 9 bases. Germline CDR1 LGHDT, CDR2 YNNKEL (reference sequence). The CDR3 is 14 residues long. Trimming removed 6 bases from V and 1 base from J; junction bases left unmatched: 3. Here the CDR3 DNA reads TGTGCCAGCAGGCCGGGACAGGGGAACACTGAAGCTTTCTTT. Translating gives CASRPGQGNTEAFF.

This clonotype was counted only a few times. This chain joins TRBV6-1 and TRBJ2-7; D tentatively fits TRBD1 or TRBD2 (5 bases each). This CDR3 comprises 14 residues. Trimming removed 5 bases at V and 2 bases at J, with 13 bases between. The germline V gene has CDR1 MNHNS and CDR2 SASEGT. The CDR3 loop is CASSLGVPTYEQYF. The CDR3 DNA follows: TGTGCCAGCAGTCTGGGGGTCCCTACCTACGAGCAGTACTTC.

The sample holds many counts of this clonotype. The chain carries TRBV7-2 and TRBJ2-5; 9 bases align to TRBD1. The CDR3 consists of 13 residues. Trimming removed 8 bases from V and 5 bases from J; junction bases left unmatched: 6. CDR1 and CDR2 from the germline V gene are SGHTA and FQGNSA. CDR3 loop: CASRDRAGETQYF. In nucleotides, the CDR3 is TGTGCCAGCCGGGACAGGGCCGGGGAGACCCAGTACTTC.

The V and J genes are TRBV19 and TRBJ1-4; D gene ambiguous. The CDR3 covers 15 residues. Germline CDR1 LNHDA, CDR2 SQIVND (reference sequence). Trimming removed 4 bases from V and 4 bases from J, with 13 bases in between. The CDR3 DNA reads as TGTGCCAGTAGTACTTCAAGGGCCCTTAATGAAAAACTGTTTTTT. As protein: CASSTSRALNEKLFF. Looking up the rest from reference TRBV19 and TRBJ1-4 gives the full variable domain: DGGITQSPKYLFRKEGQNVTLSCEQNLNHDAMYWYRQDPGQGLRLIYYSQIVNDFQKGDIAEGYSVSREKKESFPLTVTSAQKNPTAFYLCASSTSRALNEKLFFGSGTQLSVL.

This clonotype was counted between two and nine times. A clone one base away is much larger, so this may be a read error. The chain has TRBV28 and TRBJ1-5; no clear D. The CDR3 totals 13 residues. Germline loops: CDR1 MDHEN, CDR2 SYDVKM. The CDR3 DNA follows: TGTGCCTGCAGTTTAAGACACGAGCAGCCCCAGCATTTT. As protein: CACSLRHEQPQHF.

This clonotype was seen many times. The DNA of the CDR3 is TGTGCCAGCAGTCTCTCTTGGGACTACGAGCAGTACTTC. Translation: CASSLSWDYEQYF. The chain joins TRBV2 to TRBJ2-7; D is uncertain. CDR1 and CDR2 from the germline V gene are SNHLY and FYNNEI. This CDR3 is built from 13 residues. Trimming pared 5 bases from V and 3 bases from J, leaving 11 bases between.

V is TRBV6-5 and J is TRBJ1-3; D possibly corresponds to TRBD1 (5 bases). The CDR3 length is 17 residues. Germline CDR1 and CDR2: MNHEY and SVGAGI. Trimming took 2 bases from V and 1 from J, leaving 15 bases between them. The CDR3 DNA is TGTGCCAGCAGTTACGGGACGGCCTCCCTGTCTGGAAACACCATATATTTT. It encodes CASSYGTASLSGNTIYF.

This clonotype has at least ten counts. The rearrangement joins TRBV12-3 or TRBV12-4 to TRBJ1-5; D remains unclear. The CDR3 is 12 amino acids. V was cut by 6 bases and J by 5 bases, with 8 bases left in between. The DNA for the CDR3 is TGTGCCAGCAGGTTCACCGATCAGCCCCAGCATTTT. This translates into CASRFTDQPQHF.

The table lists this clonotype with many counts. V is TRBV10-3 and J is TRBJ2-1; 13 positions match TRBD2. Germline-derived CDR1 and CDR2 are ENHRY and SYGVKD. This CDR3 has 15 residues. V lost 3 bases, J lost 7 bases, and 3 bases stayed unmatched. In DNA form, the CDR3 reads TGTGCCATCAGTGATCAGGGACTAGCGGGGAATGAGCAGTTCTTC. Its translation is CAISDQGLAGNEQFF.

This clonotype was picked up many times. This chain uses TRBV2 with TRBJ2-2; 10 bases align to TRBD2. After removal of 7 bases from V and 3 bases from J, the junction contained 8 bases not matched to a gene. The CDR3 totals 16 residues. Germline assignment: CDR1 SNHLY and CDR2 FYNNEI. The CDR3 here is CASNPRTSGHTGELFF. CDR3 coding DNA: TGTGCCAGCAATCCACGGACTAGCGGTCACACCGGGGAGCTGTTTTTT. The full variable domain, in which reference TRBV2 and TRBJ2-2 provide the parts outside the CDR3, is EPEVTQTPSHQVTQMGQEVILRCVPISNHLYFYWYRQILGQKVEFLVSFYNNEISEKSEIFDDQFSVERPDGSNFTLKIRSTKLEDSAMYFCASNPRTSGHTGELFFGEGSRLTVL.